What follows describes a single T cell receptor beta chain. Sequenced by immunoSEQ multiplex PCR; TCRdb stores in-frame clones only, minus some. The sample lists hundreds of thousands of clones; roughly 87% were seen once. The data were taken from a study of blood T cell repertoires in COVID-19. Across the study: Donors in the United States, Italy and Spain gave samples during acute or convalescent COVID-19. The analysed material was cDNA or gDNA that came from T cells, B-cell-depleted T cells, or PBMCs.

The V gene lost 6 bases and the J gene lost 0 bases, with 10 bases spanning the gap. This CDR3 is built from 14 residues. Germline V gene sequence: CDR1 LGHDT, CDR2 YNNKEL (reference sequence). The rearrangement uses TRBV3-1 (or the pseudogene TRBV3-2) and TRBJ2-3; weak D call: TRBD2 (6 bases). The TCR sequence derives from a young man with active or convalescent COVID-19. Material: peripheral blood. For the CDR3, the DNA is TGTGCCAGCAGGGGACTGGTTAGCACAGATACGCAGTATTTT. Protein: CASRGLVSTDTQYF.